The text below deals with one TCR beta chain. V shed 0 bases and J shed 0 bases, with 11 bases lying between them. Looked up from germline, CDR1 is SGDLS and CDR2 is YYNGEE. This CDR3 region has 16 residues. This sample was taken from a study of T cell changes during pregnancy in multiple sclerosis. Clones were sequenced by immunoSEQ multiplex PCR, and TCRdb holds only the in-frame ones, with some missing. The table lists about 79,000 clones, 93% of them singletons. The sequence derives from a female donor in good health, enrolled as a control in a pregnancy study. The chain uses TRBV9 and TRBJ2-3; D is ambiguous. The sequencing used peripheral blood, collected in the second trimester of pregnancy. Written as DNA, the CDR3 is TGTGCCAGCAGCGTAGGCGACTTCCCAAGCACAGATACGCAGTATTTT. Amino acid sequence: CASSVGDFPSTDTQYF.